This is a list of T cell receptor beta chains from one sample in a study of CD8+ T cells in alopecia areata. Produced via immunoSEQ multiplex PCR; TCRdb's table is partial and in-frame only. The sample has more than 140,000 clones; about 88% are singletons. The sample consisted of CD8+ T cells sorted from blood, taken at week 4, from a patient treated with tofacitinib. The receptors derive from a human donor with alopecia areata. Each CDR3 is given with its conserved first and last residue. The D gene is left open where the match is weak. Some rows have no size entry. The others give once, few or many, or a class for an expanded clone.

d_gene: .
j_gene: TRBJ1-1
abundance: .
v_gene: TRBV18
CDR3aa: CASSTPGGEAFF
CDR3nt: TGTGCCAGCTCAACGCCCGGAGGTGAAGCTTTCTTT

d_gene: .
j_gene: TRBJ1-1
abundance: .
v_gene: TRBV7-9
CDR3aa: CASSSNPRQSMNTEAFF
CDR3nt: TGTGCCAGCAGCTCCAACCCCCGACAGAGTATGAACACTGAAGCTTTCTTT

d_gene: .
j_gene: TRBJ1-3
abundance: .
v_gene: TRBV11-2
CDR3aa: CASSPPGRSGNTIYF
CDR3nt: TGTGCCAGCAGCCCCCCCGGTCGGTCTGGAAACACCATATATTTT

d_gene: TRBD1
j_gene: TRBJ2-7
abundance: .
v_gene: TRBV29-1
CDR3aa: CSVAGTGSSYEQYF
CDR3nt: TGCAGCGTTGCCGGGACAGGGAGCTCCTACGAGCAGTACTTC

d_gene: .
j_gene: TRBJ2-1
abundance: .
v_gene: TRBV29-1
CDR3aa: CSDNNEQFF
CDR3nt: TGCAGCGACAACAATGAGCAGTTCTTC

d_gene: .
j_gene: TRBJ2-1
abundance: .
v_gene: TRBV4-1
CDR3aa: CASSQDYDLSSYNEQFF
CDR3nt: TGCGCCAGCAGCCAAGATTATGACTTGAGCTCCTACAATGAGCAGTTCTTC

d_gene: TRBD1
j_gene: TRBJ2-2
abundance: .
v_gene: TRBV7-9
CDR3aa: CASSLNSADRRTGELFF
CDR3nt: TGTGCCAGCAGCTTAAACTCGGCGGACAGGCGCACCGGGGAGCTGTTTTTT

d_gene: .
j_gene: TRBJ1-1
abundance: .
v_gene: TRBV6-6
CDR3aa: CASSYAPTGTEAFF
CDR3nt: TGTGCCAGCAGTTACGCCCCCACGGGGACTGAAGCTTTCTTT

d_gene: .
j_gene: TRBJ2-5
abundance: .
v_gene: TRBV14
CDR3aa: CASSQDSNQETQYF
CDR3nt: TGTGCCAGCAGCCAAGATTCGAACCAAGAGACCCAGTACTTC

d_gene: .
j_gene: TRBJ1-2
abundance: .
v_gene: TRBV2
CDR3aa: CASRGFGYTF
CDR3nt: TGTGCCAGCAGGGGGTTCGGCTACACCTTC

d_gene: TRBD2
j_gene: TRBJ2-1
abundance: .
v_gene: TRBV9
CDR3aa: CASSSPQREGTGNEQFF
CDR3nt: TGTGCCAGCAGCTCCCCTCAGCGGGAGGGGACCGGCAATGAGCAGTTCTTC

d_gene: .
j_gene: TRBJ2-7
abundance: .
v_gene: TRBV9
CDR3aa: CASSVRTETPSYEQYF
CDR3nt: TGTGCCAGCAGCGTAAGAACCGAAACACCCTCCTACGAGCAGTACTTC

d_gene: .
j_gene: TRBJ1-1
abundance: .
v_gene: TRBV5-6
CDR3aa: CASSGGRPEAFF
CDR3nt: TGTGCCAGCTCCGGGGGGAGGCCTGAAGCTTTCTTT

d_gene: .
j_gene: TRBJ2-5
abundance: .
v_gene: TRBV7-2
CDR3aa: CASSLGWIGTYQETQYF
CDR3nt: TGTGCCAGCAGCTTGGGCTGGATCGGGACGTACCAAGAGACCCAGTACTTC

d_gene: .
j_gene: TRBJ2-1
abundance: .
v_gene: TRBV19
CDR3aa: CASSIGSGGLGNEQFF
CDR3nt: TGTGCCAGTAGTATAGGATCAGGCGGGTTGGGCAATGAGCAGTTCTTC

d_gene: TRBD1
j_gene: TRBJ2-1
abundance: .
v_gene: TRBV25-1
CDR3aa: CASSLGQDNEQFF
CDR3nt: TGTGCCAGCAGTCTCGGACAGGACAATGAGCAGTTCTTC

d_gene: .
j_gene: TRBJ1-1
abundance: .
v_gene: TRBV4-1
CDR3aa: CASSPPGGETDTEAFF
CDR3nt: TGCGCCAGCAGCCCCCCCGGGGGGGAAACGGACACTGAAGCTTTCTTT

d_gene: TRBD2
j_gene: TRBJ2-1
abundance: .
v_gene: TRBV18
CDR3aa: CASSPIRGTSTGDEQFF
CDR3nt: TGTGCCAGCTCACCAATCCGCGGGACTAGCACGGGGGATGAGCAGTTCTTC

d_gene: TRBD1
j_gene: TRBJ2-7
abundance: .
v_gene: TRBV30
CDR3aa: CAGRTGNEQYF
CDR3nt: TGTGCCGGGAGGACAGGGAACGAGCAGTACTTC

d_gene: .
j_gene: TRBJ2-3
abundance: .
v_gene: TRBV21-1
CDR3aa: CASSKDYSTDTQYF
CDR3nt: TGTGCCAGCAGCAAAGACTATAGCACAGATACGCAGTATTTT

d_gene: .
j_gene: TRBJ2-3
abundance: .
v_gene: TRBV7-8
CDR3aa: CASSSTELRHTDTQYF
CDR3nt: TGTGCCAGCAGCTCCACGGAGCTAAGACACACAGATACGCAGTATTTT

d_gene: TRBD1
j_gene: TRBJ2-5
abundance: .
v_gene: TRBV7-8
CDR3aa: CASSFGAGGSQETQYF
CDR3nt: TGTGCCAGCAGCTTTGGGGCAGGGGGCTCCCAAGAGACCCAGTACTTC

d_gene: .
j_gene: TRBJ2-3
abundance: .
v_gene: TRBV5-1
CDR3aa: CASSRQSSTDTQYF
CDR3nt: TGCGCCAGCAGCCGACAGTCTAGCACAGATACGCAGTATTTT

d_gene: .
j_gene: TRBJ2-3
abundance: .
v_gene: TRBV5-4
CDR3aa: CASTEQGFTDTQYF
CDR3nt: TGTGCCAGCACCGAACAGGGCTTCACAGATACGCAGTATTTT

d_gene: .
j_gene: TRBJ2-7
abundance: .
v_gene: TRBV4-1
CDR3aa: CASSRDPMTEGSYEQYF
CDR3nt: TGCGCCAGCAGCCGAGATCCAATGACGGAAGGATCCTACGAGCAGTACTTC

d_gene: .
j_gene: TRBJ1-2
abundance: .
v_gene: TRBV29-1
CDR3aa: CSVENQGYGYTF
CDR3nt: TGCAGCGTTGAAAACCAGGGGTATGGCTACACCTTC

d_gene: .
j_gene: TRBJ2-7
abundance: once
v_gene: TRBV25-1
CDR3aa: CASSELVTVPYEQYF
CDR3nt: TGTGCCAGCAGTGAACTAGTGACGGTCCCCTACGAGCAGTACTTC

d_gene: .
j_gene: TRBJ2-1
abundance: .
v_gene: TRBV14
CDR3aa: CASSQDGRSLASNNEQFF
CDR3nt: TGTGCCAGCAGCCAAGACGGTCGGAGCTTAGCCAGTAACAATGAGCAGTTCTTC

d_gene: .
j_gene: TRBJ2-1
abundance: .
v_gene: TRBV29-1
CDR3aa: CSVERPTYNEQFF
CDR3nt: TGCAGCGTTGAACGTCCCACTTACAATGAGCAGTTCTTC

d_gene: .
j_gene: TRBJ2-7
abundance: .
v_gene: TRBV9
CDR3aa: CASSVDGSGSYEQYF
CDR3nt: TGTGCCAGCAGCGTAGACGGGTCAGGATCCTACGAGCAGTACTTC

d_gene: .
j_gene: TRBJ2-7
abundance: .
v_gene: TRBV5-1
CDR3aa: CASSGLPSYEQYF
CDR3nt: TGCGCCAGCTCCGGTCTACCTTCCTACGAGCAGTACTTC

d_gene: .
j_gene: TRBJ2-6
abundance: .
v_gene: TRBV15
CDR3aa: CATSKGPPGGANVLTF
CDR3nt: TGTGCCACCAGCAAGGGCCCACCGGGGGGGGCCAACGTCCTGACTTTC

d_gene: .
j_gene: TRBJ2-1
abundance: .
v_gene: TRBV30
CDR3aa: CAWRGYPGAGNEQFF
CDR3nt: TGTGCCTGGAGGGGGTACCCAGGGGCTGGGAATGAGCAGTTCTTC

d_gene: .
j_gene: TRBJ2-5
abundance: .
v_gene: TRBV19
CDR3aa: CASRPSVEDGETQYF
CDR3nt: TGTGCCAGTAGGCCCTCAGTCGAGGACGGAGAGACCCAGTACTTC

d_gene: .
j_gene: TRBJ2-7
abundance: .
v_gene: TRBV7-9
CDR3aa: CASSRKGQGYEQYF
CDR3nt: TGTGCCAGCAGCCGCAAGGGCCAAGGCTACGAGCAGTACTTC

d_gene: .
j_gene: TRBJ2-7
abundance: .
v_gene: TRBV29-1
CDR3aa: CSVLLEGTYEQYF
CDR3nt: TGCAGCGTTTTATTGGAGGGGACCTACGAGCAGTACTTC

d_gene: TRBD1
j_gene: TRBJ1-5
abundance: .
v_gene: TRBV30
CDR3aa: CAWSKTGAGAQPQHF
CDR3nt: TGTGCCTGGAGTAAGACAGGGGCTGGAGCACAGCCCCAGCATTTT

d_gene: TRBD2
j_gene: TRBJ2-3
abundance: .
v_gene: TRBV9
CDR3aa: CASSPTSGALYTDTQYF
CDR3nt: TGTGCCAGCAGCCCCACTAGCGGGGCCCTTTACACAGATACGCAGTATTTT

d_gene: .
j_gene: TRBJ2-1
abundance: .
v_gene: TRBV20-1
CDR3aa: CSATNNEQFF
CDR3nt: TGCAGTGCCACTAACAATGAGCAGTTCTTC

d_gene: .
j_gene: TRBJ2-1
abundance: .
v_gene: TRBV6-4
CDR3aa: CASSEGIDINEQFF
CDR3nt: TGTGCCAGCAGTGAAGGAATAGATATTAATGAGCAGTTCTTC

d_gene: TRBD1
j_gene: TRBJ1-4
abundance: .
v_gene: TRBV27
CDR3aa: CASSPRKTGEKLFF
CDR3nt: TGTGCCAGCAGCCCCAGGAAGACAGGGGAAAAACTGTTTTTT

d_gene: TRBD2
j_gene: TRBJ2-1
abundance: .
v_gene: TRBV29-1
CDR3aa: CSVDFGTSSNEQFF
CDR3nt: TGCAGCGTTGACTTCGGGACTAGCAGCAATGAGCAGTTCTTC

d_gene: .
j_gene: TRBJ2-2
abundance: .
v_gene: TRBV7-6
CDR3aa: CASSLGELGVSGELFF
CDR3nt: TGTGCCAGCAGCTTAGGAGAACTAGGGGTATCCGGGGAGCTGTTTTTT

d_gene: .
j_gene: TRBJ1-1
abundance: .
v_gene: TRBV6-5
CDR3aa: CASSYGNEAFF
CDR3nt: TGTGCCAGCAGTTATGGGAATGAAGCTTTCTTT

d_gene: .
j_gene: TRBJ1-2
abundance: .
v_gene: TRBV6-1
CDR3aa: CASSELQNRNYGYTF
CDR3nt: TGTGCCAGCAGTGAACTACAGAACAGAAACTATGGCTACACCTTC

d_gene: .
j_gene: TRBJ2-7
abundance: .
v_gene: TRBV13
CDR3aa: CASSLGRDEQYF
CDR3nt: TGTGCCAGCAGCTTAGGCAGGGACGAGCAGTACTTC

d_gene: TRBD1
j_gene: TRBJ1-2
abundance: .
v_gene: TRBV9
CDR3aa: CASSVLGQGGDGYTF
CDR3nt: TGTGCCAGCAGCGTCCTGGGACAGGGGGGCGATGGCTACACCTTC

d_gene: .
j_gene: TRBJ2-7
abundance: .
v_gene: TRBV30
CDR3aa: CAWSVLGAKYF
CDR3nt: TGTGCCTGGAGTGTACTGGGCGCTAAGTACTTC

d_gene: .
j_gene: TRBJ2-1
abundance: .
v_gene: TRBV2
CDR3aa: CASRRLEGRREQFF
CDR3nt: TGTGCCAGCAGGCGACTAGAGGGTCGCCGTGAGCAGTTCTTC

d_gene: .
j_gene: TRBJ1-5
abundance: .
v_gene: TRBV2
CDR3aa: CASSGEDSNQPQHF
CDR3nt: TGTGCCAGCAGTGGGGAAGATAGCAATCAGCCCCAGCATTTT

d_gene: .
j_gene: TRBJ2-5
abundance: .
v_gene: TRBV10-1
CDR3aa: CASSETGSETQYF
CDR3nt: TGCGCCAGCAGTGAGACAGGATCAGAGACCCAGTACTTC